The 30 T cell receptor beta chains in this list originate from one sample, sequenced in a study of radiotherapy plus CTLA-4 blockade in lung cancer. Repertoires were generated with immunoSEQ multiplex PCR, while TCRdb's copy carries only in-frame clones and drops some. The repertoire holds 100,000 to 150,000 clones, about 87% seen once, with 6.9% in the top ten. The input for sequencing was peripheral blood, taken from a patient treated with radiotherapy plus ipilimumab. The receptor source for this set is a human donor with non-small cell lung cancer that progressed on radiotherapy plus ipilimumab.

The rearrangement joins TRBV4-1 to TRBJ2-1; TRBD2 might be the D (5 bases). The germline V and J ends were trimmed by 0 bases and 2 bases, with 23 bases remaining between them. This CDR3 is built from 20 residues. Germline CDR1 is MGHRA and CDR2 is YSYEKL. The CDR3 nucleotides read TGCGCCAGCAGCCAAGATCCTCCCGCAGTTGGGAGCGTACCCTACAATGAGCAGTTCTTC. Its translation: CASSQDPPAVGSVPYNEQFF.

V and J are TRBV5-1 and TRBJ2-7; D not certain. This CDR3 spans 15 amino acids. CDR1 is SGHRS and CDR2 is YFSETQ in the germline V gene. V lost 0 bases and J 3 bases, leaving 13 bases between the germline ends. Here the CDR3 reads CASSLVISGSYEQYF. In DNA form, the CDR3 reads TGCGCCAGCAGCTTGGTTATCAGTGGCAGCTACGAGCAGTACTTC.

This clone showed up just once. The rearrangement uses TRBV5-4 and TRBJ1-2; D not resolved. Germline CDR1 reads SGHNT; CDR2 reads YYREEE (reference sequence). The CDR3 runs to 16 residues. The V end lost 4 bases, the J end lost 8 bases, and 24 bases lay between the germline ends. The CDR3 protein is CASSRRITGPPGGYTF. The CDR3 bases are TGTGCCAGCAGCCGGCGTATTACCGGGCCACCGGGGGGCTACACCTTC.

The chain joins TRBV6-1 to TRBJ1-2; D ambiguous. CDR1 and CDR2 from the germline V gene are MNHNS and SASEGT. Trimming took 2 bases from V and 1 from J, leaving 11 bases between them. The CDR3 is 15 amino acids. The CDR3 coding sequence is TGTGCCAGCAGTGAACAGCTACAGCTTAACTATGGCTACACCTTC. It codes for CASSEQLQLNYGYTF.

The genes are TRBV11-1 and TRBJ1-1, with 10 bases that match TRBD1. Looked up from germline, CDR1 is SGHAT and CDR2 is FQDESV (reference sequence). The CDR3 has 15 residues. Germline trimming cut 4 bases from V and 10 bases from J; bases unmatched to any gene: 12. CDR3 region: CASSSGRDRGRGAFF. The CDR3 DNA sequence: TGTGCCAGCAGCTCCGGACGAGACAGGGGGCGTGGAGCTTTCTTT.

The chain combines TRBV7-9 with TRBJ1-1; the D gene is possibly TRBD1 (5 bases). V was clipped by 4 bases and J by 4 bases, with 10 bases between them. From germline, CDR1 is SEHNR and CDR2 FQNEAQ (reference sequence). CDR3 length: 13 residues. The CDR3 region has the DNA TGTGCCAGCAGCTCCAGGGTTGCCACTGAAGCTTTCTTT. This gives the protein CASSSRVATEAFF.

This chain links TRBV4-2 with TRBJ1-1; tentatively, D is TRBD1 (6 bases). This CDR3 has 13 residues. The germline V and J ends were trimmed by 4 bases and 1 base, with 7 bases remaining between them. The germline V gene has CDR1 LGHNA and CDR2 YNFKEQ. This CDR3 reads CASSRGGNTEAFF. DNA of the CDR3: TGTGCCAGCAGCCGAGGGGGGAACACTGAAGCTTTCTTT.

The genes are TRBV6-1 and TRBJ2-3; TRBD2 aligns across 7 bases. Trimming cost V 4 bases and J 1 base; bases outside gene matches: 2. The V gene's germline CDR1 is MNHNS and CDR2 SASEGT. The CDR3 is 14 residues long. Here the CDR3 reads CASSVAGGTDTQYF. The CDR3 DNA reads TGTGCCAGCAGTGTCGCGGGAGGCACAGATACGCAGTATTTT.

V and J are TRBV18 and TRBJ1-6, with D perhaps TRBD1 (5 bases). Germline V lookup: CDR1 KGHSH, CDR2 LQKENI. The CDR3 contains 14 residues. Trimming removed 2 bases from V and 5 bases from J, with 7 bases in between. In DNA form, the CDR3 reads TGTGCCAGCTCACCAGGGGCCAATAATTCACCCCTCCACTTT. Translating gives CASSPGANNSPLHF.

The rearrangement links TRBV6-1 to TRBJ2-1; D is uncertain. Per germline, CDR1 MNHNS and CDR2 SASEGT. Trimming took 2 bases from V and 0 from J, leaving 11 bases between them. This CDR3 has 16 amino acids. DNA of the CDR3: TGTGCCAGCAGTGAAACTCGGGCAAGCTCCTACAATGAGCAGTTCTTC. Amino acids: CASSETRASSYNEQFF.

The chain employs TRBV30 and TRBJ1-1; tentative D call: TRBD1 (6 bases). With 5 bases removed from V and 6 bases from J, the gap between germline ends came to 13 bases. CDR1 and CDR2 (germline): GTSNPN, SVGIG (reference sequence). The CDR3 covers 12 residues. The CDR3 DNA is TGTGCCTGGTCACAGGGACCCTCTGAAGCTTTCTTT. Encoded protein: CAWSQGPSEAFF.

The chain combines TRBV10-3 with TRBJ2-1; 9 bases are a match to TRBD1. Germline loops: CDR1 ENHRY, CDR2 SYGVKD. Trimming took 2 bases from V and 6 from J; bases not matched to a gene: 5. The CDR3 runs to 15 residues. The CDR3 loop reads CAISEEDRGSNEQFF. The CDR3 nucleotides are TGTGCCATCAGTGAGGAGGACAGGGGTTCCAATGAGCAGTTCTTC.

J is TRBJ2-2 and V is TRBV9; 8 bases are a match to TRBD2. V lost 4 bases, J lost 6 bases, and 14 bases stayed unmatched. The CDR3 loop spans 17 amino acids. Germline V gene lookup returns CDR1 SGDLS and CDR2 YYNGEE. CDR3 sequence: CASSTGSGLVPPGELFF. The CDR3 DNA sequence: TGTGCCAGCAGCACTGGCTCGGGACTAGTTCCCCCCGGGGAGCTGTTTTTT.

The chain employs TRBV5-1 and TRBJ2-5; D possibly uses TRBD1 or TRBD2 (5 bases each). V was cut by 0 bases and J by 5 bases, with 14 bases left in between. This CDR3 spans 15 amino acids. Germline V gives CDR1 SGHRS, CDR2 YFSETQ. CDR3 in amino acids: CASSLGWRPGETQYF. The CDR3 DNA follows: TGCGCCAGCAGCTTGGGTTGGAGGCCAGGGGAGACCCAGTACTTC.

Written as DNA, the CDR3 is TGTGCCAGCAGCCCAGGGGGCGGAAACTACAATGAGCAGTTCTTC. Translation: CASSPGGGNYNEQFF. The J gene is TRBJ2-1, the V gene TRBV9, with 8 nucleotides matching TRBD1. The CDR3 is made up of 15 amino acids. The germline V gene has CDR1 SGDLS and CDR2 YYNGEE. V lost 4 bases to trimming and J lost 3 bases; unmatched junction nucleotides: 6.

The chain recombines TRBV19 with TRBJ1-5; D may be TRBD1 (5 bases). Germline CDR1 LNHDA, CDR2 SQIVND (reference sequence). With 6 bases removed from V and 2 bases from J, the gap between germline ends came to 11 bases. This CDR3 region has 14 residues. CDR3 sequence: CASRKQDGNQPQHF. The CDR3 region has the DNA TGTGCCAGTAGGAAACAGGACGGCAATCAGCCCCAGCATTTT.

The rearrangement joins TRBV7-2 to TRBJ2-5; D gene unclear. This CDR3 is 11 amino acids long. Germline CDR1 is SGHTA and CDR2 is FQGNSA. V dropped 5 bases and J dropped 6 bases, with 7 bases sitting between them. CDR3 sequence (DNA): TGTGCCAGCAGCCGCGGCAAGACCCAGTACTTC. As protein: CASSRGKTQYF.

The chain uses TRBV19 and TRBJ2-4; D might be TRBD1 or TRBD2, each matching 5 bases. Germline CDR1 and CDR2: LNHDA and SQIVND (reference sequence). This CDR3 spans 16 amino acids. V lost 3 bases to trimming and J lost 0 bases, with 12 bases between them. CDR3 residues: CASSIAQRGAKNIQYF. The CDR3, as DNA: TGTGCCAGTAGTATTGCCCAGAGGGGAGCCAAAAACATTCAGTACTTC.

CDR3 nucleotides: TGCAGCGTTGAAGGGACAGGTAACACTGAAGCTTTCTTT. Translated: CSVEGTGNTEAFF. The rearrangement joins TRBV29-1 to TRBJ1-1; 7 nucleotides agree with TRBD1. After removal of 1 base from V and 2 bases from J, the junction contained 1 base not matched to a gene. Germline CDR1 is SQVTM and CDR2 is ANQGSEA. The CDR3 runs 13 residues. Variable domain in full (rest from reference TRBV29-1 and TRBJ1-1): SAVISQKPSRDICQRGTSLTIQCQVDSQVTMMFWYRQQPGQSLTLIATANQGSEATYESGFVIDKFPISRPNLTFSTLTVSNMSPEDSSIYLCSVEGTGNTEAFFGQGTRLTVV.

The chain uses TRBV1 and TRBJ1-4. TRBV1 is a known pseudogene. There are 16 residues in the CDR3. The DNA of the CDR3 is TGCACCAGCAGCCACCTTATGGGGGGCGCGGATGAAAAACTGTTTTTT. Its translation: CTSSHLMGGADEKLFF.

The V call is TRBV7-9, the J call TRBJ2-1, with D unclear. Trimming took 5 bases from V and 9 from J, leaving 17 bases between them. The CDR3 totals 14 residues. Per the germline V gene, CDR1 is SEHNR and CDR2 is FQNEAQ (reference sequence). The CDR3 sequence: CASSLTDRRGEQFF. The CDR3 DNA reads TGTGCCAGCAGCCTAACGGACCGACGAGGTGAGCAGTTCTTC.

J is TRBJ2-2 and V is TRBV5-1; no firm D call. V was pared by 0 bases and J by 1 base, with 7 bases between. Germline assignment: CDR1 SGHRS and CDR2 YFSETQ. This CDR3 has 15 residues. CDR3 residues: CASSLEDVNTGELFF. The CDR3 DNA reads as TGCGCCAGCAGCTTGGAAGACGTGAACACCGGGGAGCTGTTTTTT.

The rearrangement links TRBV7-3 to TRBJ1-1; D remains ambiguous. Germline assignment: CDR1 SGHTA and CDR2 FQGTGA. V lost 6 bases and J 3 bases, leaving 23 bases between the germline ends. This CDR3 has 17 residues. The CDR3 region has the DNA TGTGCCAGCAGTCTAAAAGTAAGACTCCGGGAAGACACTGAAGCTTTCTTT. It is translated as CASSLKVRLREDTEAFF.

This chain links TRBV5-4 with TRBJ2-2; D is possibly TRBD1 (6 bases). The CDR3 is 16 amino acids. Germline CDR1 is SGHNT and CDR2 is YYREEE (reference sequence). The ends were cut back, 2 bases at V and 5 bases at J, with 16 bases in the middle. DNA for the CDR3: TGTGCCAGCAGCTTCATGACCGGGACACCGACCGGGGAGCTGTTTTTT. This gives the protein CASSFMTGTPTGELFF.

The rearrangement joins TRBV5-1 to TRBJ2-2; possibly TRBD1 or TRBD2 for D (5 bases each). V was clipped by 4 bases and J by 7 bases, with 11 bases between them. Germline V CDR1 and CDR2: SGHRS, YFSETQ. CDR3 size: 13 residues. The CDR3 loop reads CASSPGTNGELFF. CDR3 nucleotides: TGCGCCAGCAGCCCCGGGACCAACGGGGAGCTGTTTTTT.

The V call is TRBV14, the J call TRBJ2-3; 8 bases match TRBD2. The CDR3 is 15 amino acids. Germline V lookup: CDR1 SGHDN, CDR2 FVKESK. Trimming cost V 5 bases and J 0 bases; bases outside gene matches: 4. The CDR3 region has the DNA TGTGCCAGCAGCTTTCGACTAGCGAGCACAGATACGCAGTATTTT. Translation: CASSFRLASTDTQYF.

The chain combines TRBV5-6 with TRBJ1-2; 7 bases are shared with TRBD1. Germline lookup yields CDR1 SGHDT and CDR2 YYEEEE. CDR3 length equals 14 residues. The V gene end was trimmed by 4 bases and the J gene end by 8 bases; junction bases not matched to a gene: 11. In DNA, the CDR3 is TGTGCCAGCAGCCACGACAGGGTATCGTGGGGCTACACCTTC. It encodes CASSHDRVSWGYTF.

The V call is TRBV27, the J call TRBJ1-1, with 7 bases matching TRBD1. V trimming: 6 bases; J trimming: 2 bases; junction bases outside the gene matches: 3. This CDR3 comprises 13 residues. From germline, CDR1 is MNHEY and CDR2 SMNVEV (reference sequence). CDR3 amino acids: CASSYRGNTEAFF. Written as DNA, the CDR3 is TGTGCCAGCAGCTACAGGGGTAACACTGAAGCTTTCTTT.

This clone is a singleton in its sample. The V and J genes are TRBV11-2 and TRBJ2-3; the match to TRBD2 covers 12 bases. Germline V CDR1 and CDR2: SGHAT, FQNNGV. V shed 5 bases, J shed 5 bases, and the junction held 5 bases outside the gene matches. There are 15 residues in the CDR3. Here the CDR3 reads CASSQPGLAGDTQYF. The CDR3 region has the DNA TGTGCCAGCAGCCAACCGGGACTAGCGGGAGATACGCAGTATTTT.

V and J are TRBV10-3 and TRBJ2-3; D may correspond to TRBD1 or TRBD2 (5 bases each). Trimming removed 2 bases at V and 2 bases at J, with 8 bases between. This CDR3 region has 14 residues. Germline CDR1 is ENHRY and CDR2 is SYGVKD. This CDR3 reads CAISEMGDTDTQYF. As DNA, the CDR3 is TGTGCCATCAGTGAGATGGGGGACACAGATACGCAGTATTTT.